This TCR beta chain was observed in a study of cytomegalovirus exposure and HLA in healthy donors. The ends were cut back, 4 bases at V and 4 bases at J, with 14 bases in the middle. The germline CDR1 and CDR2 sequences are SGHRS and YFSETQ. CDR3 length equals 14 residues. 60 Vbeta and 13 Jbeta primers were used in PCR. Per the authors' pipeline: In a later analysis, the count reached 80 million or so unique TCR beta chains, with roughly 12 million shared. Here immunoSEQ multiplex PCR was the method, and the copy in TCRdb shows in-frame clones only, minus some. For V, J and clone size, that table is used; D and trimming come from the DNA. The sample lists 130,000 or so clones; around three quarters were seen once. Whereas donors were nominally healthy upon sampling, unrecorded immune exposures were probable.

Sequenced material: PBMCs. This TCR was sampled from a middle-aged man in good health and CMV-seronegative. The chain carries TRBV5-1 and TRBJ1-1; D unresolved. This CDR3 is CASSRREYGTEAFF. In nucleotides, the CDR3 is TGCGCCAGCAGCCGTCGGGAATATGGCACTGAAGCTTTCTTT.